A single sample is the source of the 7 T cell receptor beta chains below, sequenced in a study of cytomegalovirus exposure and HLA in healthy donors. 13 Jbeta primers and 60 Vbeta primers were used for the PCR. Produced via immunoSEQ multiplex PCR; TCRdb's table is partial and in-frame only. The profile covers 160,000 or so clones, with around four fifths appearing a single time and approximately 12% taken by the ten largest. The sample was PBMCs. The receptors stem from a man aged 50 to 60 in good health and CMV-seropositive.

The rearrangement links TRBV11-3 to TRBJ2-5, with 10 bases matching TRBD1. This CDR3 region has 16 residues. The germline V gene has CDR1 SGHNT and CDR2 YENEEA. Losses at the gene ends were 5 bases for V and 0 bases for J; bases not matched to a gene: 6. The CDR3 DNA reads as TGTGCCAGCAGCACTGGACAGGGGGGGAACCAAGAGACCCAGTACTTC. Residues: CASSTGQGGNQETQYF.

The genes are TRBV30 and TRBJ2-5, with 11 bases matching TRBD2. Trimming removed 3 bases from V and 5 bases from J; junction bases left unmatched: 5. The CDR3 contains 14 residues. Germline V CDR1 and CDR2: GTSNPN, SVGIG (reference sequence). In DNA form, the CDR3 reads TGTGCCTGGAGCGTGGGACTAGCGGTCGAGACCCAGTACTTC. Translating it yields CAWSVGLAVETQYF. Full variable domain (remainder filled in from reference TRBV30 and TRBJ2-5): SQTIHQWPATLVQPVGSPLSLECTVEGTSNPNLYWYRQAAGRGLQLLFYSVGIGQISSEVPQNLSASRPQDRQFILSSKKLLLSDSGFYLCAWSVGLAVETQYFGPGTRLLVL.

The chain is built from TRBV28 and TRBJ1-1; 9 nucleotides line up with TRBD1. The CDR3 runs 15 residues. Trimming cost V 5 bases and J 0 bases; bases outside gene matches: 4. Germline assignment: CDR1 MDHEN and CDR2 SYDVKM. In DNA form, the CDR3 reads TGTGCCAGCAGTCCCGGGACAGGGATGAACACTGAAGCTTTCTTT. Encoded protein: CASSPGTGMNTEAFF.

The chain combines TRBV7-2 with TRBJ1-1; 8 bases align to TRBD1. This CDR3 has 15 residues. Losses at the gene ends were 5 bases for V and 7 bases for J; bases not matched to a gene: 12. Germline V gives CDR1 SGHTA, CDR2 FQGNSA. The CDR3 region is CASSRPLGTGHEAFF. Written as DNA, the CDR3 is TGTGCCAGCAGCCGCCCGTTGGGGACAGGTCATGAAGCTTTCTTT.

This chain links TRBV7-2 with TRBJ1-1; TRBD1 is a possible D gene (6 bases). In germline, CDR1 is SGHTA, CDR2 FQGNSA. This CDR3 is 14 amino acids long. V was cut by 6 bases and J by 4 bases, with 15 bases left in between. The chain's CDR3 is CASSPTRGSTEAFF. The CDR3, as DNA: TGTGCCAGCAGTCCAACAAGGGGGAGCACTGAAGCTTTCTTT.

The chain joins TRBV19 to TRBJ2-2; 10 positions agree with TRBD1. CDR3 length: 16 residues. The ends lost 4 bases at V and 7 bases at J; junction bases unmatched: 9. CDR1 and CDR2 (germline): LNHDA, SQIVND (reference sequence). CDR3 nucleotide sequence: TGTGCCAGTAGTACACGACAGGGGGCGCCCAGCGGGGAGCTGTTTTTT. The encoded protein is CASSTRQGAPSGELFF.

About this clone: One end of the junction fails to match germline, which may point to a read error. The rearrangement links TRBV7-7 to TRBJ2-3, with D possibly TRBD1 on 6 matching bases. The germline V gene encodes CDR1 SSHAT and CDR2 FNYEAQ (reference sequence). The CDR3 covers 15 residues. The CDR3 region has the DNA TGTGCTAGCAGCCCCCTGGGGGCGACCGGAGATACGCAGTATTTT. Translated, it gives CASSPLGATGDTQYF.